One sample yielded the 14 T cell receptor beta chains listed below, sequenced in a study of tumor and adjacent non-tumor tissue in lung cancer. RNA was extracted from bulk tissue without any cell sorting. The normal lung tissue was taken more than 3 cm from the tumor edge. The library came from three nested PCR rounds adapted from ARM-PCR protocols. In TCRdb, the multiplex PCR reads were re-called with MiXCR into one record per CDR3 protein. Of around 50,000 distinct CDR3 sequences in the sample, around 67% were seen once. Sequencing was done on a sample of distant non-tumor lung tissue. The origin of the receptors is a woman in her seventies with non-small cell lung cancer.

A remark on this clonotype: This CDR3 is missing its conserved last phenylalanine or tryptophan, likely due to a read error. This chain links TRBV11-1 with TRBJ1-2; D gene ambiguous. Germline V gives CDR1 SGHAT, CDR2 FQDESV (reference sequence). This CDR3 contains 14 residues. In DNA form, the CDR3 reads TGTGTTAGCAGTCATTCGGGTGTTGGCTATGGCTACACCATC. Translation gives CVSSHSGVGYGYTI.

Notes on this clonotype: The final CDR3 position lacks the conserved phenylalanine or tryptophan, pointing to a likely read error. The chain is built from TRBV5-4 and TRBJ2-1; D possibly corresponds to TRBD2 (5 bases). The CDR3 sequence is 13 residues long. The V gene's germline CDR1 is SGHNT and CDR2 YYREEE (reference sequence). Written as DNA, the CDR3 is TGCGCCGGTAAACGAGAAGTGGGAGATGAGCAGTTCTTG. Its protein product is CAGKREVGDEQFL.

For this clonotype: An end of the junction does not agree with germline; a read error may underlie this. The chain is built from TRBV29-1 and TRBJ2-4, with D uncertain. Germline values: CDR1 SQVTM, CDR2 ANQGSEA. The length of the CDR3 is 15 residues. The DNA of the CDR3 is TGTAGCCTTGAAGTCTCGGGTATAGCCAAAAACATTCAGTACTTC. It translates to CSLEVSGIAKNIQYF. Together with reference TRBV29-1 and TRBJ2-4, the CDR3 gives the full variable domain: SAVISQKPSRDICQRGTSLTIQCQVDSQVTMMFWYRQQPGQSLTLIATANQGSEATYESGFVIDKFPISRPNLTFSTLTVSNMSPEDSSIYLCSLEVSGIAKNIQYFGAGTRLSVL.

This clonotype has only a few counts. This rearrangement joins TRBV30 to TRBJ1-1; tentative D call: TRBD1 (6 bases). The CDR3 is 15 residues long. Germline V gene sequence: CDR1 GTSNPN, CDR2 SVGIG (reference sequence). V lost 7 bases and J 3 bases, leaving 21 bases between the germline ends. The DNA for the CDR3 is TGTGCCTCCAACAAACAACAGGGCCTCGACACTGAAGCTTTCTTT. Encoded protein: CASNKQQGLDTEAFF.

In regard to this clonotype: The junction differs from germline at one of its ends, possibly a read error. The rearrangement uses TRBV4-1 and TRBJ2-7; 8 bases agree with TRBD1. CDR3 length: 17 residues. CDR1 is MGHRA and CDR2 is YSYEKL in the germline V gene. As DNA, the CDR3 is TGCGTCAGCAGCCAAGGAACAGGGCTTCAGGGGGCGTACGGGCAGTACTTC. Translated, it gives CVSSQGTGLQGAYGQYF.

As to this clonotype: At one of its ends the junction is not consistent with the germline gene, which may arise from a read error. The V call is TRBV14, the J call TRBJ2-1; possible D gene TRBD2, 6 bases. Germline values: CDR1 SGHDN, CDR2 FVKESK. The CDR3 extends over 17 amino acids. The CDR3 is CANSQRRLGGGYNEQFF. DNA of the CDR3: TGTGCCAACAGCCAGAGGAGACTCGGCGGAGGGTACAATGAGCAGTTCTTC.

This clonotype has at least ten counts. The chain couples TRBV5-1 to TRBJ2-1; 8 bases agree with TRBD2. The CDR3 is 16 residues long. Germline trimming cut 5 bases from V and 3 bases from J; bases unmatched to any gene: 10. From germline, CDR1 is SGHRS and CDR2 YFSETQ. CDR3 sequence: CASSHTRAGVYNEQFF. Written as DNA, the CDR3 is TGCGCCAGCAGTCACACTAGAGCGGGAGTCTACAATGAGCAGTTCTTC.

The chain combines TRBV10-3 with TRBJ2-7, with D possibly being TRBD2 (6 bases). Looked up from germline, CDR1 is ENHRY and CDR2 is SYGVKD. The CDR3 loop spans 12 amino acids. V was pared by 5 bases and J by 5 bases, with 10 bases between. CDR3: CAISIGGDEQYF. The CDR3 bases are TGTGCCATCAGTATCGGAGGGGACGAGCAGTACTTC.

V gene TRBV28 combines with J gene TRBJ1-4; D is unclear. V lost 5 bases to trimming and J lost 3 bases, with 16 bases between them. Germline CDR1 reads MDHEN; CDR2 reads SYDVKM. This CDR3 spans 16 amino acids. For the CDR3, the DNA is TGTGCCAGCAGTATACGGGGAGCATTGGCTAATGAAAAACTGTTTTTT. Residues: CASSIRGALANEKLFF.

The V call is TRBV7-8, the J call TRBJ2-5; D uncertain. Germline V gene sequence: CDR1 SGHVS, CDR2 FQNEAQ. The CDR3 runs to 14 residues. CDR3 sequence reads: CVSSSTRPKETQYF. The CDR3 DNA reads TGTGTTAGCAGCTCTACCAGACCCAAAGAGACCCAGTACTTC.

This chain joins TRBV5-1 and TRBJ2-3; TRBD2 agrees at 15 bases. CDR3 size: 17 residues. V was pared by 4 bases and J by 5 bases, with 8 bases of the junction left unmatched. Germline CDR1 is SGHRS and CDR2 is YFSETQ. The CDR3 is CASSRTSGRVGGDTQYF. The CDR3 bases are TGCGCCAGCAGCCGGACTAGCGGGAGGGTCGGGGGAGATACGCAGTATTTT. Drawing the rest from reference TRBV5-1 and TRBJ2-3, the complete variable domain is KAGVTQTPRYLIKTRGQQVTLSCSPISGHRSVSWYQQTPGQGLQFLFEYFSETQRNKGNFPGRFSGRQFSNSRSEMNVSTLELGDSALYLCASSRTSGRVGGDTQYFGPGTRLTVL.

This chain links TRBV28 with TRBJ2-7, with D possibly being TRBD1 (5 bases). This CDR3 spans 14 amino acids. Trimming took off 6 bases at V and 3 bases at J, with 15 bases between the two ends. Germline CDR1 MDHEN, CDR2 SYDVKM. CDR3 in DNA: TGTGCCAGCAGCAGACAGTCTCTTGTCTACGAGCAGTACTTC. Its protein product is CASSRQSLVYEQYF. Full variable domain (rest looked up from reference TRBV28 and TRBJ2-7): DVKVTQSSRYLVKRTGEKVFLECVQDMDHENMFWYRQDPGLGLRLIYFSYDVKMKEKGDIPEGYSVSREKKERFSLILESASTNQTSMYLCASSRQSLVYEQYFGPGTRLTVT.

V usage is TRBV20-1 and J usage is TRBJ1-2; TRBD1 is a possible D gene (6 bases). The CDR3 totals 11 residues. Germline CDR1 DFQATT, CDR2 SNEGSKA (reference sequence). With 6 bases removed from V and 7 bases from J, the gap between germline ends came to 12 bases. In nucleotides, the CDR3 is TGCAGTGCCAACAGGGACTTTGGCTACACCTTC. This gives the protein CSANRDFGYTF.

This clonotype has just a few counts. CDR3 bases: TGCAGTGCTAGAGATAGGATGGCAGGGGTGAACGAGCAGTACTTC. It specifies CSARDRMAGVNEQYF. The chain carries TRBV20-1 and TRBJ2-7; D is possibly TRBD1 (6 bases). The CDR3 runs to 15 residues. Trimming left V 0 bases short and J 5 bases short, with 17 bases between. The germline V gene has CDR1 DFQATT and CDR2 SNEGSKA (reference sequence).